The T cell receptor (delta chain) under discussion was sequenced for a study of γδ T cells in repeated Plasmodium falciparum infection. Study information: Timepoints: baseline, immediately before selected infections, and 21 days after every infection.

TCRdb re-processed the multiplex PCR reads via CATT. Of around 57,000 delta-chain clones detected, over 1.5% appear once; the ten largest clones hold 14% to 15%. Overall study findings and caveats: Vdelta2-negative gammadelta repertoires, largely Vdelta1+, seemingly showed infection-driven waves of new clonal selection.

Turning to this clone: As yet, its antigen is unknown. This likely traces to a read error, being one base from a far larger clone. Other DNA variants within this sample encode the same CDR3.

Bulk repertoires came from Vgamma9/Vdelta2+ or Vdelta2-negative gammadelta T cells flow-sorted from PBMC. Germline V gene data show CDR1 as TSWWSYY and CDR2 as QGS. This CDR3 is built from 17 residues. A V gene of TRDV1 was called, but no J gene was assigned; the table's D call TRDD3 went unverified against the DNA. The sequence came from a pool of human donors (malaria-infected and uninfected, not separated). The sample taken for sequencing was gamma-delta T cells from blood. CDR3 residues: CALGDARLGIHTDKLIF. The CDR3 DNA sequence: TGTGCTCTTGGGGATGCCCGACTGGGGATCCATACCGATAAACTCATCTTC.